This passage covers 29 T cell receptor beta chains from one sample sequenced in a study of TIL therapy for anti-PD-1-resistant metastatic lung cancer. Specified time point: pre-treatment sample, taken before nivolumab and TIL therapy. The libraries were made with immunoSEQ v3. The repertoire was sequenced with immunoSEQ multiplex PCR; TCRdb's copy has only in-frame clones and lacks some. In the table there are 16,000 or so clones, 74% of which are singletons. The sequenced sample was blood, obtained at baseline. The origin of the receptors is a person aged 25-79 years with non-small cell lung cancer.

The V call is TRBV27, the J call TRBJ1-5, with a weak D call TRBD1 (5 bases). The CDR3 consists of 14 residues. Trimming stripped 2 bases from V and 4 bases from J, with 9 bases between. The germline gives CDR1 MNHEY, CDR2 SMNVEV (reference sequence). The chain's CDR3 is CASSLGGGNQPQHF. CDR3 nucleotide sequence: TGTGCCAGCAGTTTAGGGGGGGGTAATCAGCCCCAGCATTTT.

The chain employs TRBV6-5 and TRBJ2-2; 7 bases line up with TRBD2. This CDR3 comprises 16 residues. With V trimmed by 8 bases and J by 1 base, 10 bases remained unmatched. Germline CDR1 reads MNHEY; CDR2 reads SVGAGI. CDR3: CASGWGGLVNTGELFF. CDR3 nucleotide sequence: TGTGCCAGCGGTTGGGGTGGACTAGTGAACACCGGGGAGCTGTTTTTT.

This chain joins TRBV4-3 and TRBJ1-1; tentative D call: TRBD1 (5 bases). CDR3 size: 14 residues. With 0 bases removed from V and 8 bases from J, the gap between germline ends came to 13 bases. Germline loops: CDR1 LGHNA, CDR2 YSLEER. Written as DNA, the CDR3 is TGCGCCAGCAGCCAAGATATGGGGCAGACCGAAGCTTTCTTT. It is translated as CASSQDMGQTEAFF.

The gene calls are TRBV4-1 and TRBJ2-1; D not certain. V was trimmed by 4 bases and J by 5 bases, leaving 15 bases between them. The CDR3 is 15 amino acids. CDR1 is MGHRA, CDR2 YSYEKL, per germline. In DNA form, the CDR3 reads TGCGCCAGCAGCCCTTGGGAAGGTTTGGACAATGAGCAGTTCTTC. It specifies CASSPWEGLDNEQFF.

This clone was counted a single time. The chain uses TRBV2 and TRBJ2-2; no reliable D call. Germline lookup yields CDR1 SNHLY and CDR2 FYNNEI. This CDR3 spans 12 amino acids. V lost 4 bases and J lost 10, with 10 bases in between. CDR3 bases: TGTGCCAGCAGTGCTTGGAGAGAGGAGCTGTTTTTT. Translation gives CASSAWREELFF.

This clone was observed a few times. The genes are TRBV2 and TRBJ2-7, with D uncertain. V was trimmed by 8 bases and J by 6 bases, leaving 8 bases between them. Per the germline V gene, CDR1 is SNHLY and CDR2 is FYNNEI. The CDR3 length is 10 residues. CDR3 amino acids: CASEGFEQYF. In nucleotides, the CDR3 is TGTGCCAGCGAAGGTTTCGAGCAGTACTTC. Full variable domain (outside the CDR3, taken from reference TRBV2 and TRBJ2-7): EPEVTQTPSHQVTQMGQEVILRCVPISNHLYFYWYRQILGQKVEFLVSFYNNEISEKSEIFDDQFSVERPDGSNFTLKIRSTKLEDSAMYFCASEGFEQYFGPGTRLTVT.

The CDR3 sequence is CASSFHRWQMTRETQYF. The CDR3 DNA is TGTGCCAGCAGCTTCCATCGGTGGCAAATGACTCGAGAGACCCAGTACTTC. This chain uses TRBV7-2 with TRBJ2-5; no clear D gene. This CDR3 contains 17 residues. From germline, CDR1 is SGHTA and CDR2 FQGNSA. The V gene lost 3 bases and the J gene lost 4 bases, with 21 bases spanning the gap.

This chain links TRBV7-2 with TRBJ1-2; 8 positions match TRBD1. CDR3 length: 15 residues. Germline V lookup: CDR1 SGHTA, CDR2 FQGNSA. The ends lost 1 base at V and 3 bases at J; junction bases unmatched: 4. CDR3 DNA: TGTGCCAGCAGCTTAGTCCCGACAGGGGACTATGGCTACACCTTC. Translated: CASSLVPTGDYGYTF.

This clone occurred once. The chain's CDR3 is CASSYGTEAFF. The CDR3 nucleotides read TGTGCCAGCAGCTATGGCACTGAAGCTTTCTTT. The chain employs TRBV5-6 and TRBJ1-1; D is undetermined. The CDR3 has 11 residues. Trimming took 3 bases from V and 4 from J, leaving 4 bases between them. Germline CDR1 reads SGHDT; CDR2 reads YYEEEE.

The chain is built from TRBV5-1 and TRBJ2-3, with 9 bases aligning to TRBD2. Losses at the gene ends were 0 bases for V and 7 bases for J; bases not matched to a gene: 6. Germline V gives CDR1 SGHRS, CDR2 YFSETQ. This CDR3 has 15 amino acids. In DNA, the CDR3 is TGCGCCAGCAGCTTGGAGTTAGCGGGGGAATATACGCAGTATTTT. Translated: CASSLELAGEYTQYF.

This sequence joins TRBV5-5 and TRBJ2-3; D gene unclear. CDR1 and CDR2 from the germline V gene are SGHKS and YYEKEE (reference sequence). Trimming shortened V by 1 base and J by 0 bases, and 9 bases separated the two germline ends. CDR3 length: 15 residues. CDR3 region: CASSLPPGSTDTQYF. DNA of the CDR3: TGTGCCAGCAGCTTGCCTCCCGGAAGCACAGATACGCAGTATTTT.

V usage is TRBV7-9 and J usage is TRBJ1-2, with TRBD1 identical over 7 bases. The CDR3 totals 14 residues. V was clipped by 1 base and J by 6 bases; unmatched bases: 5. Germline V gene data show CDR1 as SEHNR and CDR2 as FQNEAQ (reference sequence). As DNA, the CDR3 is TGTGCCAGCAGCTTAGTAGGGACAGCTCATGGCTACACCTTC. Translating gives CASSLVGTAHGYTF. Full variable domain (rest looked up from reference TRBV7-9 and TRBJ1-2): DTGVSQNPRHKITKRGQNVTFRCDPISEHNRLYWYRQTLGQGPEFLTYFQNEAQLEKSRLLSDRFSAERPKGSFSTLEIQRTEQGDSAMYLCASSLVGTAHGYTFGSGTRLTVV.

This clone was seen a few times. The gene calls are TRBV27 and TRBJ2-2; TRBD2 might be the D (6 bases). CDR1 and CDR2 (germline): MNHEY, SMNVEV (reference sequence). V lost 8 bases and J 4 bases, leaving 11 bases between the germline ends. This CDR3 has 13 amino acids. In DNA form, the CDR3 reads TGTGCCAGCGGCAGGAGGGCCACCGGGGAGCTGTTTTTT. This gives the protein CASGRRATGELFF.

V usage is TRBV7-9 and J usage is TRBJ1-2; tentatively, D is TRBD1 (5 bases). The V end lost 5 bases, the J end lost 3 bases, and 16 bases lay between the germline ends. The CDR3 extends over 15 amino acids. Germline assignment: CDR1 SEHNR and CDR2 FQNEAQ (reference sequence). The DNA for the CDR3 is TGTGCCAGCAGCACATACACCAGGGTGGACTATGGCTACACCTTC. Amino acids: CASSTYTRVDYGYTF.

The chain is built from TRBV25-1 and TRBJ1-1, with D perhaps matching TRBD1 (6 bases). Trimming removed 4 bases from V and 1 base from J, with 10 bases in between. The CDR3 sequence is 14 residues long. Germline-derived CDR1 and CDR2 are MGHDK and SYGVNS. The DNA of the CDR3 is TGTGCCAGCAGTGCCCTCAGGGGGAACACTGAAGCTTTCTTT. The encoded protein is CASSALRGNTEAFF.

The genes are TRBV2 and TRBJ2-1; weak D call: TRBD2 (6 bases). CDR1 is SNHLY, CDR2 FYNNEI, per germline. The V and J ends lost 3 bases and 4 bases respectively, with 10 bases between them. CDR3 length: 14 amino acids. The CDR3 nucleotides read TGTGCCAGCAGTGACATCGGAGGGTACAATGAGCAGTTCTTC. Its translation is CASSDIGGYNEQFF. Combining the CDR3 with reference TRBV2 and TRBJ2-1 gives the whole variable domain EPEVTQTPSHQVTQMGQEVILRCVPISNHLYFYWYRQILGQKVEFLVSFYNNEISEKSEIFDDQFSVERPDGSNFTLKIRSTKLEDSAMYFCASSDIGGYNEQFFGPGTRLTVL.

The chain joins TRBV6-1 to TRBJ1-2, with D perhaps matching TRBD1 (5 bases). The CDR3 length is 16 residues. V lost 1 base and J 8 bases, leaving 20 bases between the germline ends. Germline V CDR1 and CDR2: MNHNS, SASEGT. In DNA, the CDR3 is TGTGCCAGCAGTGAAGAGGGGTTCGGGACTTACCTGGGCTACACCTTC. It encodes CASSEEGFGTYLGYTF.

The table lists this clone with a count of one. The chain uses TRBV2 and TRBJ2-5; 7 bases are a match to TRBD2. The V segment lost 6 bases and the J segment 1 base; nucleotides outside the gene matches: 8. The CDR3 runs 15 residues. The germline gives CDR1 SNHLY, CDR2 FYNNEI. CDR3 DNA sequence: TGTGCCAGCAGGAAAATAGCGGGCACCCAAGAGACCCAGTACTTC. It specifies CASRKIAGTQETQYF.

This chain connects TRBV7-2 to TRBJ2-1, with no clear D. The CDR3 contains 12 residues. Trimming pared 0 bases from V and 8 bases from J, leaving 5 bases between. From germline, CDR1 is SGHTA and CDR2 FQGNSA. CDR3 residues: CASSLAGHEQFF. CDR3 sequence (DNA): TGTGCCAGCAGCTTAGCAGGGCATGAGCAGTTCTTC.

V gene TRBV6-5 combines with J gene TRBJ1-1, with 10 bases fitting TRBD1. Trimming took 2 bases from V and 3 from J; bases not matched to a gene: 3. The CDR3 is 15 amino acids. Per the germline V gene, CDR1 is MNHEY and CDR2 is SVGAGI. The CDR3 nucleotides are TGTGCCAGCAGTTACCAGGGACAGGGGCACACTGAAGCTTTCTTT. Amino acid sequence: CASSYQGQGHTEAFF.

The chain couples TRBV5-1 to TRBJ1-1, with unresolved D. Germline CDR1 is SGHRS and CDR2 is YFSETQ. The CDR3 extends over 16 amino acids. The germline V and J ends were trimmed by 4 bases and 1 base, with 17 bases remaining between them. CDR3 DNA sequence: TGCGCCAGCAGCCCCGGTATAGATGTAGGGAACACTGAAGCTTTCTTT. It translates to CASSPGIDVGNTEAFF.

The chain couples TRBV28 to TRBJ2-3, with no clear D. The CDR3 consists of 16 residues. Trimming removed 7 bases from V and 0 bases from J, with 17 bases in between. Germline V CDR1 and CDR2: MDHEN, SYDVKM. The CDR3 DNA sequence: TGTGCCAGCATATCTCCGGGTTTTGGAAGCACAGATACGCAGTATTTT. It encodes CASISPGFGSTDTQYF.

The chain links TRBV5-5 to TRBJ2-7; D unresolved. With 1 base removed from V and 2 bases from J, the gap between germline ends came to 7 bases. Germline-derived CDR1 and CDR2 are SGHKS and YYEKEE (reference sequence). The CDR3 is made up of 13 amino acids. The CDR3 sequence: CASSLRQTYEQYF. The CDR3 DNA is TGTGCCAGCAGCTTGCGGCAGACCTACGAGCAGTACTTC.

V gene TRBV7-8 combines with J gene TRBJ1-2; 8 bases match TRBD1. This CDR3 spans 12 amino acids. V gave up 5 bases and J gave up 13 bases; unmatched junction bases: 9. Per the germline V gene, CDR1 is SGHVS and CDR2 is FQNEAQ. CDR3 amino acids: CASSLPQGVFTF. The CDR3 DNA reads TGTGCCAGCAGCCTCCCACAGGGGGTATTCACCTTC.

In its sample, this clone is medium-sized. The J gene is TRBJ1-6, the V gene TRBV5-1; no clear D. The germline V and J ends were trimmed by 0 bases and 7 bases, with 14 bases remaining between them. The CDR3 loop spans 16 amino acids. Germline CDR1 reads SGHRS; CDR2 reads YFSETQ. In nucleotides, the CDR3 is TGCGCCAGCAGCTTGGGCGGACCGCCGCTGAATTCACCCCTCCACTTT. Protein: CASSLGGPPLNSPLHF.

The V call is TRBV11-3, the J call TRBJ2-3, with D tentatively TRBD2 (6 bases). Trimming cost V 2 bases and J 4 bases, with 16 bases left between them. The CDR3 totals 16 residues. Germline assignment: CDR1 SGHNT and CDR2 YENEEA. The DNA for the CDR3 is TGTGCCAGCAGCTTATTCTCCGGGACTGCCGCAGATACGCAGTATTTT. Translated: CASSLFSGTAADTQYF.

The V call is TRBV5-1, the J call TRBJ2-6; either TRBD1 or TRBD2 may supply D (6 bases each). This CDR3 is 14 amino acids long. The germline V gene encodes CDR1 SGHRS and CDR2 YFSETQ. V gave up 3 bases and J gave up 5 bases, with 9 bases separating them. The CDR3, as DNA: TGCGCCAGCAGCTGGAGGGACAGGGCCAACGTCCTGACTTTC. It codes for CASSWRDRANVLTF.

In its sample, this clone was seen a few times. The rearrangement uses TRBV2 and TRBJ1-5; possible D gene TRBD1, 5 bases. V gave up 3 bases and J gave up 9 bases, with 9 bases separating them. The CDR3 has 12 amino acids. Germline CDR1 is SNHLY and CDR2 is FYNNEI. The CDR3 bases are TGTGCCAGCAGTGACGGTACAGGGCCCCAGCATTTT. It yields the protein CASSDGTGPQHF.

V usage is TRBV9 and J usage is TRBJ1-6; a weak D match, TRBD1 (5 bases). The ends were cut back, 0 bases at V and 10 bases at J, with 11 bases in the middle. The CDR3 covers 14 residues. The germline CDR1 and CDR2 sequences are SGDLS and YYNGEE. DNA of the CDR3: TGTGCCAGCAGCGTAGAAGGGGTAGGGTCACCCCTCCACTTT. Translating it yields CASSVEGVGSPLHF.